Listed below are T cell receptor beta chains from one sample, sequenced in a study of radiotherapy plus CTLA-4 blockade in lung cancer. Clones were read by immunoSEQ multiplex PCR, and TCRdb kept only the in-frame ones, dropping some. The sample records 86,000 or so clones, 78% being singletons. This specimen was peripheral blood, taken from a patient treated with radiotherapy plus ipilimumab. The source is a human donor with non-small cell lung cancer who had a partial response to radiotherapy plus ipilimumab. Some clones in this sample may be carry-over from other donors' samples. Both conserved end residues are part of each CDR3. D genes are given only for firm matches. Only some rows state a clone size, as once, few, many or a class for expanded clones.

v_gene	abundance	d_gene	j_gene	CDR3aa	CDR3nt
TRBV9	-	-	TRBJ2-5	CASSVTGSGQETQYF	TGTGCCAGCAGCGTAACGGGGAGCGGGCAAGAGACCCAGTACTTC
TRBV14	-	-	TRBJ1-4	CASSLGGRLTNEKLFF	TGTGCCAGCAGTCTGGGGGGACGACTTACTAATGAAAAACTGTTTTTT
TRBV10-3	few	TRBD2	TRBJ2-1	CAISPSGGAYEQFF	TGTGCCATCAGTCCTAGCGGGGGGGCCTATGAGCAGTTCTTC
TRBV27	-	-	TRBJ2-2	CASSLRGTTNTGELFF	TGTGCCAGCAGTTTACGCGGGACCACGAACACCGGGGAGCTGTTTTTT
TRBV13	-	TRBD1	TRBJ1-2	CASSSIAYRGYGYTF	TGTGCCAGCAGCTCCATAGCGTACAGGGGTTATGGCTACACCTTC
TRBV7-2	-	-	TRBJ1-3	CASSSSYGGRAGNTIYF	TGTGCCAGCAGCTCGTCTTACGGCGGCAGGGCGGGAAACACCATATATTTT
TRBV5-1	-	-	TRBJ2-5	CASSLSSAQETQYF	TGCGCCAGCAGCTTAAGCAGCGCCCAAGAGACCCAGTACTTC
TRBV2	-	-	TRBJ2-3	CASQTGRGTDTQYF	TGTGCCTCTCAGACAGGTCGGGGCACAGATACGCAGTATTTT
TRBV7-2	few	-	TRBJ2-1	CASSLVVRDGNEQFF	TGTGCCAGCAGCTTAGTTGTCAGGGATGGCAATGAGCAGTTCTTC
TRBV5-4	-	-	TRBJ1-3	CASSAGPSSGNTIYF	TGTGCCAGCTCGGCAGGGCCGAGCTCTGGAAACACCATATATTTT
TRBV9	-	TRBD2	TRBJ2-3	CASSTLAGSTDTQYF	TGTGCCAGCAGCACTCTAGCGGGGAGCACAGATACGCAGTATTTT
TRBV5-1	-	TRBD1	TRBJ2-6	CASSSPGTGLLGANVLTF	TGCGCCAGCAGTTCACCCGGGACAGGGCTATTAGGGGCCAACGTCCTGACTTTC
TRBV18	-	-	TRBJ2-1	CASSPPDSLARFF	TGTGCCAGCTCACCACCGGATAGCCTAGCTCGGTTCTTC
TRBV5-1	-	TRBD2	TRBJ2-5	CASSLFASGGGVQETQYF	TGCGCCAGCAGCTTATTTGCTAGCGGCGGGGGGGTACAAGAGACCCAGTACTTC
TRBV18	-	TRBD2	TRBJ2-7	CAGSPTSGGSYEQYF	TGTGCCGGCTCGCCGACTAGCGGGGGGTCCTACGAGCAGTACTTC
TRBV10-1	-	-	TRBJ2-4	CASSEGLAKNIQYF	TGCGCCAGCAGTGAAGGACTAGCCAAAAACATTCAGTACTTC
TRBV11-3	-	TRBD1	TRBJ1-6	CASSLERQGVNSPLHF	TGTGCCAGCAGCTTAGAAAGACAGGGAGTTAATTCACCCCTCCACTTT
TRBV30	-	TRBD1	TRBJ2-5	CAWNGDRKETQYF	TGTGCCTGGAATGGGGACAGAAAAGAGACCCAGTACTTC
TRBV7-9	-	-	TRBJ1-6	CASSHDTVNSPLHF	TGTGCCAGCAGCCACGACACGGTAAATTCACCCCTCCACTTT
TRBV6-5	-	-	TRBJ2-7	CASTRQVPYEQYF	TGTGCCAGCACCAGACAGGTTCCCTACGAGCAGTACTTC
TRBV18	-	-	TRBJ1-2	CASSPPTGPNYGYTF	TGTGCCAGCTCACCCCCGACAGGTCCTAACTATGGCTACACCTTC
TRBV4-3	-	-	TRBJ2-3	CASSQENRIGDTQYF	TGCGCCAGCAGCCAAGAAAACAGGATCGGAGATACGCAGTATTTT
TRBV19	-	TRBD1	TRBJ2-1	CASSIGRGFYNEQFF	TGTGCCAGTAGTATCGGCAGGGGGTTTTACAATGAGCAGTTCTTC
TRBV30	-	TRBD1	TRBJ1-2	CAWSTTGAGGYTF	TGTGCCTGGAGTACCACAGGGGCCGGGGGCTACACCTTC
TRBV6-7	-	-	TRBJ2-7	CASRTPLGSGGYEQYF	TGTGCCAGCAGAACACCTCTGGGCTCCGGTGGCTACGAGCAGTACTTC
TRBV4-3	-	-	TRBJ2-7	CASSQAWDFTYEQYF	TGCGCCAGCAGCCAAGCTTGGGACTTTACCTACGAGCAGTACTTC
TRBV30	-	TRBD2	TRBJ2-5	CAWSGRTSGRAIKTQYF	TGTGCCTGGAGTGGACGGACTAGCGGGAGGGCCATAAAGACCCAGTACTTC